This TCR beta chain emerged from a study of cytomegalovirus exposure and HLA in healthy donors. The study, taken as a whole, reports: It was approximately 170 TCR beta chains that were listed as cytomegalovirus-associated.

This clone was seen just once. Its antigen is unknown. Germline V lookup: CDR1 MNHNY, CDR2 SVGAGI (reference sequence). There are 15 residues in the CDR3. V trimming: 6 bases; J trimming: 0 bases; junction bases outside the gene matches: 5. This PCR relied on a set of 60 Vbeta primers and 13 Jbeta primers. Assay: immunoSEQ multiplex PCR; the TCRdb copy retains only in-frame clones and omits some. The sample shows about 220,000 clones, approximately 70% of them seen only once. The source material was PBMCs. This TCR derives from a woman aged 25-40 years in good health and CMV-seronegative. This rearrangement joins TRBV6-6 to TRBJ1-3; 7 bases fit TRBD1. The CDR3 reads CASRAGQSSGNTIYF. In nucleotides, the CDR3 is TGTGCCAGCAGGGCGGGACAGAGCTCTGGAAACACCATATATTTT.